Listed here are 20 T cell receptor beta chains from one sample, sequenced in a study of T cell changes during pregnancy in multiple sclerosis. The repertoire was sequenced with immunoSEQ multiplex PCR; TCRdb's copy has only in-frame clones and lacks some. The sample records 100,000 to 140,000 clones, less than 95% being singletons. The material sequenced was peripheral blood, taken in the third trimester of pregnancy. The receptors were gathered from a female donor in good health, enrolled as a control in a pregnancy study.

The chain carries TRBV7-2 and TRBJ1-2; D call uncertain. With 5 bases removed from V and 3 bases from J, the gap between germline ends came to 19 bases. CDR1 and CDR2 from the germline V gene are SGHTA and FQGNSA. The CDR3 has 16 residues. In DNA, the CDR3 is TGTGCCAGCAGCCCGATCGCGTGGGTGCGGGACTATGGCTACACCTTC. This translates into CASSPIAWVRDYGYTF.

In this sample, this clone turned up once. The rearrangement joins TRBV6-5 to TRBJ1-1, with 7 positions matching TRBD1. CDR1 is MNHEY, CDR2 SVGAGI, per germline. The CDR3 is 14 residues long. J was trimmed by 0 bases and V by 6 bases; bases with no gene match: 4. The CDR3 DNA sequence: TGTGCCAGCAGGCCTGGGACAGTGAACACTGAAGCTTTCTTT. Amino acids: CASRPGTVNTEAFF.

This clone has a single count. CDR3 sequence (DNA): TGTGCCAGCAGTTACCTAGCGGGGGGGCTCTCCGAGCAGTACTTC. It specifies CASSYLAGGLSEQYF. The rearrangement uses TRBV6-4 and TRBJ2-7; 12 bases are a match to TRBD2. The length of the CDR3 is 15 residues. CDR1 MRHNA and CDR2 SNTAGT come from the germline V gene. The V segment lost 5 bases and the J segment 6 bases; nucleotides outside the gene matches: 8.

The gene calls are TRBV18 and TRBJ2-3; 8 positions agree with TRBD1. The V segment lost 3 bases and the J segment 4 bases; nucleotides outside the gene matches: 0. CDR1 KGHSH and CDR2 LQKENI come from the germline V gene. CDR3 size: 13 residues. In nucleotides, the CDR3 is TGTGCCAGCTCACCGACAGGGGCAGATACGCAGTATTTT. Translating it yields CASSPTGADTQYF.

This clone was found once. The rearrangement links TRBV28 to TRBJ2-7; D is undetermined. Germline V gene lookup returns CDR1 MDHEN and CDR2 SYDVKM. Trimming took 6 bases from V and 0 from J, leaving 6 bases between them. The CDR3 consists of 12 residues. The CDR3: CASRAVSYEQYF. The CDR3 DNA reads TGTGCCAGCAGGGCGGTCTCCTACGAGCAGTACTTC.

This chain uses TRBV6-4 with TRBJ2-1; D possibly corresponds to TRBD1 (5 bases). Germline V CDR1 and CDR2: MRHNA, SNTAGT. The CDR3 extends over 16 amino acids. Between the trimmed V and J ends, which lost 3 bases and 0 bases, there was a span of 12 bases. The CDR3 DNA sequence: TGTGCCAGCAGTGATAGGGGTTTAAGCTCCTACAATGAGCAGTTCTTC. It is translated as CASSDRGLSSYNEQFF.

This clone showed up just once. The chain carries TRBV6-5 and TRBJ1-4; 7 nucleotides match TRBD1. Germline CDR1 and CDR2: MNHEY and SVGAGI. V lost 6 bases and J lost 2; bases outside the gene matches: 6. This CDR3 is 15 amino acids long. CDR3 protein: CASRGWGQTNEKLFF. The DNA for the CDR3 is TGTGCCAGCAGGGGGTGGGGACAGACTAATGAAAAACTGTTTTTT.

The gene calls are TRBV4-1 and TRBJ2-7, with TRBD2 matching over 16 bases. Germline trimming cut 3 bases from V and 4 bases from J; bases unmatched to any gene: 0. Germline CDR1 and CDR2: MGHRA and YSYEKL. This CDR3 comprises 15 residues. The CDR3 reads CASSQGLAGGYEQYF. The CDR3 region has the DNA TGCGCCAGCAGCCAGGGACTAGCGGGGGGGTACGAGCAGTACTTC.

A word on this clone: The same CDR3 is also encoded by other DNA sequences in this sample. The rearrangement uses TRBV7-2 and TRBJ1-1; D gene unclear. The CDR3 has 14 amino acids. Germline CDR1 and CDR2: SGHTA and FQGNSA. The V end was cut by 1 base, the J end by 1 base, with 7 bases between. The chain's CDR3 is CASSLGQENTEAFF. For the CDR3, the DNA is TGTGCCAGCAGCTTAGGGCAGGAGAACACTGAAGCTTTCTTT. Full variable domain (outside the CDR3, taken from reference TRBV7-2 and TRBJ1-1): GAGVSQSPSNKVTEKGKDVELRCDPISGHTALYWYRQSLGQGLEFLIYFQGNSAPDKSGLPSDRFSAERTGGSVSTLTIQRTQQEDSAVYLCASSLGQENTEAFFGQGTRLTVV.

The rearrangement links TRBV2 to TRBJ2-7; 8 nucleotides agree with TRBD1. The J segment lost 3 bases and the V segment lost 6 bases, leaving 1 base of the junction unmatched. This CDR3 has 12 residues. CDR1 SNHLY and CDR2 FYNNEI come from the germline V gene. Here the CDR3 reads CASRDRGYEQYF. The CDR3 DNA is TGTGCCAGCAGAGACAGGGGCTACGAGCAGTACTTC.

CDR3 nucleotide sequence: TGTGCCAGCAGCGAGGGGGCACTAGCAACTAATGAAAAACTGTTTTTT. Translation gives CASSEGALATNEKLFF. The V call is TRBV5-4, the J call TRBJ1-4, with TRBD1 identical over 7 bases. V gave up 4 bases and J gave up 0 bases; unmatched junction bases: 6. In germline, CDR1 is SGHNT, CDR2 YYREEE (reference sequence). The CDR3 extends over 16 amino acids. The complete variable domain, with remaining parts taken from reference TRBV5-4 and TRBJ1-4, reads ETGVTQSPTHLIKTRGQQVTLRCSSQSGHNTVSWYQQALGQGPQFIFQYYREEENGRGNFPPRFSGLQFPNYSSELNVNALELDDSALYLCASSEGALATNEKLFFGSGTQLSVL.

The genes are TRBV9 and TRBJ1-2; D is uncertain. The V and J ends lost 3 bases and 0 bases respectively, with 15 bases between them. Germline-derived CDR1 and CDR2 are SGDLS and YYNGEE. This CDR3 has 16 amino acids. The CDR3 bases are TGTGCCAGCAGCGCCGCCCCGGGAGCTCCTAACTATGGCTACACCTTC. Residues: CASSAAPGAPNYGYTF.

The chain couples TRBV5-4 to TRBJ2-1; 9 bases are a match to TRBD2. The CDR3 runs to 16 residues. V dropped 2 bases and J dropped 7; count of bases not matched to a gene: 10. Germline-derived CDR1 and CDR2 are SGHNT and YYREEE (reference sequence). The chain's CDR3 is CASSLKASGAGNEQFF. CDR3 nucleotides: TGTGCCAGCAGCTTAAAGGCTAGCGGGGCCGGGAATGAGCAGTTCTTC.

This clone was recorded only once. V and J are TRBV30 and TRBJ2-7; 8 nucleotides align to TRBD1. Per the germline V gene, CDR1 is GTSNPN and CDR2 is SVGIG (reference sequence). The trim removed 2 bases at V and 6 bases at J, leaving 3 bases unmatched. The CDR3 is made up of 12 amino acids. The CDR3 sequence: CAWSTTGVEQYF. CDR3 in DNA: TGTGCCTGGAGTACGACAGGGGTCGAGCAGTACTTC.

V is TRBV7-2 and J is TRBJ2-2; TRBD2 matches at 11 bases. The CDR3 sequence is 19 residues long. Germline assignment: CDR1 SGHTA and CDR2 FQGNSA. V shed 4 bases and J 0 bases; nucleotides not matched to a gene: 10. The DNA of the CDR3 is TGTGCCAGCAGCTACAGGGCTCTAGCGGGGGGCACGAACACCGGGGAGCTGTTTTTT. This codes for CASSYRALAGGTNTGELFF.

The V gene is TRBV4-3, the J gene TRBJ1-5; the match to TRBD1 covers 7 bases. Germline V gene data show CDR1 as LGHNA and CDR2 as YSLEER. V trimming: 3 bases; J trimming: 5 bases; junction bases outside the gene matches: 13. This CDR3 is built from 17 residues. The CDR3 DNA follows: TGCGCCAGCAGCCAGGAATACAGGGGACCGACCGATCAGCCCCAGCATTTT. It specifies CASSQEYRGPTDQPQHF.

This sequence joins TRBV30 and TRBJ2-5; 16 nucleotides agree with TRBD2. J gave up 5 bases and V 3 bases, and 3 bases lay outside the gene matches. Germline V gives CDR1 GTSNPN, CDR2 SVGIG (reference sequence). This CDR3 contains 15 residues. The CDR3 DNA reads TGTGCCTGGAGCGAGGGACTAGCGGGGGGGGAGACCCAGTACTTC. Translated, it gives CAWSEGLAGGETQYF.

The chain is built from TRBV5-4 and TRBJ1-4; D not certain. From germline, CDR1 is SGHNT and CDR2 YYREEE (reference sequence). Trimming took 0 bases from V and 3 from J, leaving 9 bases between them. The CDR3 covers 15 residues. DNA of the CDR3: TGTGCCAGCAGCTTGGAGAGGGCGGCTAATGAAAAACTGTTTTTT. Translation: CASSLERAANEKLFF.

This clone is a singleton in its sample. The CDR3 DNA sequence: TGTGCCTGGAGTCAAATAGACACGGGGGGCTACACCTTC. Protein: CAWSQIDTGGYTF. V usage is TRBV30 and J usage is TRBJ1-2, with D unclear. The CDR3 is made up of 13 amino acids. Trimming took 2 bases from V and 8 from J, leaving 15 bases between them. Germline V gene lookup returns CDR1 GTSNPN and CDR2 SVGIG (reference sequence). Full variable domain (remainder filled in from reference TRBV30 and TRBJ1-2): SQTIHQWPATLVQPVGSPLSLECTVEGTSNPNLYWYRQAAGRGLQLLFYSVGIGQISSEVPQNLSASRPQDRQFILSSKKLLLSDSGFYLCAWSQIDTGGYTFGSGTRLTVV.

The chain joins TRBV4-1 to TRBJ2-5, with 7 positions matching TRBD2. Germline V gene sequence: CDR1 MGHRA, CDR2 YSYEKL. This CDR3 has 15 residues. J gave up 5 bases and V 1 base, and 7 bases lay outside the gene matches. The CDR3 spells CASSQVGGGAETQYF. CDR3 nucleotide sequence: TGCGCCAGCAGCCAAGTTGGCGGGGGAGCGGAGACCCAGTACTTC.